This section outlines one TCR beta chain sequence together with its context. What it recognizes is unknown. This may be a read error, as it is one base from a much larger clone. The sample is drawn from a study of T cells in Graves' hyperthyroidism and ophthalmopathy. Study results and caveats: It was a median around 6 months before onset that the model predicted ophthalmopathy. Most thyroid clonotypes that were expanded above 0.001 also turned up in blood.

Regions amplified from RNA transcripts were the TCR beta CDR3 regions. First-round RT-PCR targeting the TCR CDR3 was performed with the HTBI primer set. TCRdb reprocessed the multiplex PCR reads with MiXCR, giving one entry per CDR3 protein. Counted here are around 280,000 distinct CDR3 sequences, roughly an eighth occurring once; the ten biggest clones make up around 8%. V gave up 5 bases and J gave up 6 bases; unmatched junction bases: 14. This CDR3 is built from 17 residues. Germline values: CDR1 SGHVS, CDR2 FQNEAQ. The clonotype comes from a woman in her thirties or forties with Graves' hyperthyroidism. The chain joins TRBV7-8 to TRBJ1-5, with 9 nucleotides matching TRBD1. Sequenced sample: blood. The CDR3: CASSPRDLQGAPQPQHF. The CDR3 bases are TGTGCCAGCAGCCCTCGCGACTTACAGGGGGCCCCTCAGCCCCAGCATTTT.